Each of the 3 T cell receptor beta chains below was sequenced from the same sample in a study of shared clonotypes between healthy human individuals. Profiling relied on immunoSEQ multiplex PCR, and the TCRdb table lists in-frame clones only, not all of them. This sample has roughly 490,000 clones, with around three quarters found just once. Sequenced input: PBMCs. Every receptor here comes from a woman in her forties in good health. Some clones in this sample may be carry-over from other donors' samples.

This clone was counted a single time. This chain uses TRBV10-3 with TRBJ2-7; 7 nucleotides align to TRBD2. CDR1 and CDR2 (germline): ENHRY, SYGVKD. Trimming cost V 9 bases and J 6 bases; bases outside gene matches: 8. The CDR3 has 12 amino acids. The CDR3 region has the DNA TGTGCCATAATTGGCGGGAGAGGCGAGCAGTACTTC. The encoded protein is CAIIGGRGEQYF.

This clone was recorded a few times. The J gene is TRBJ2-1, the V gene TRBV5-6; no firm D call. V was pared by 4 bases and J by 5 bases, with 10 bases between. This CDR3 has 13 residues. Germline loops: CDR1 SGHDT, CDR2 YYEEEE. The CDR3 here is CASSRTRNNEQFF. As DNA, the CDR3 is TGTGCCAGCAGCCGAACGAGAAACAATGAGCAGTTCTTC.

This clone appeared many times. Other nucleotide sequences from this sample produce the same CDR3. The rearrangement links TRBV5-1 to TRBJ2-2; D call uncertain. The CDR3 length is 14 residues. The V gene lost 0 bases and the J gene lost 2 bases, with 5 bases spanning the gap. Germline-derived CDR1 and CDR2 are SGHRS and YFSETQ. CDR3 DNA sequence: TGCGCCAGCAGCTTGGGTCTTAACACCGGGGAGCTGTTTTTT. Residues: CASSLGLNTGELFF. The entire variable domain, with the rest obtained from reference TRBV5-1 and TRBJ2-2, is as follows: KAGVTQTPRYLIKTRGQQVTLSCSPISGHRSVSWYQQTPGQGLQFLFEYFSETQRNKGNFPGRFSGRQFSNSRSEMNVSTLELGDSALYLCASSLGLNTGELFFGEGSRLTVL.